The rows below give T cell receptor beta chains drawn from one sample of a study of glioma-infiltrating T cells after dendritic cell vaccination. Using immunoSEQ multiplex PCR, the repertoire was profiled, and TCRdb retains in-frame clones only, with some absent. The table shows about 50,000 clones, with approximately 89% occurring only once. The source was blood, collected after dendritic cell vaccination. The receptor source for this set is a human donor with glioblastoma. The CDR3 runs from the conserved cysteine through the conserved F or W. Fields, in order: clone size, D gene, J gene, V gene, CDR3 length, CDR3 DNA, CDR3 protein. D genes are given only for firm matches. Only part of the rows carry a size: once, few, many, or a class if the clone is expanded.

- - TRBJ2-2 TRBV10-3 14 TGTGCCACCGGGGACTCCGCGAACACCGGGGAGCTGTTTTTT CATGDSANTGELFF
- - TRBJ1-1 TRBV6-1 16 TGTGCCAGCAGTGATATTATGGGTTACAGCAACACTGAAGCTTTCTTT CASSDIMGYSNTEAFF
- - TRBJ2-5 TRBV28 14 TGTGCCAGCAGTCCGGGGGGACAAGCGGAGACCCAGTACTTC CASSPGGQAETQYF
- TRBD2 TRBJ2-7 TRBV7-2 16 TGTGCCAGCAGCCTCACGGTAGCGGGAGGTCCCTACGAGCAGTACTTC CASSLTVAGGPYEQYF
- - TRBJ2-5 TRBV28 14 TGTGCCAGCAGCACAGGGTGGTACATTGAGACCCAGTACTTC CASSTGWYIETQYF
- TRBD2 TRBJ2-7 TRBV5-4 15 TGTGCCAGCAGCTTTGGGGTAGCGGGTTCCTACGAGCAGTACTTC CASSFGVAGSYEQYF
- - TRBJ1-2 TRBV6-5 16 TGTGCCAGCAGTTATGGAGGGAGTGAAGGGGCGCGTGGCTACACCTTC CASSYGGSEGARGYTF
- TRBD1 TRBJ2-2 TRBV7-7 18 TGTGCTAGCAGCCATCCCCACGGGGGACAGGAGAACACCGGGGAGCTGTTTTTT CASSHPHGGQENTGELFF
- TRBD2 TRBJ2-1 TRBV11-3 19 TGTGCCAGCAGCTTAGGCTTGGTGGGGCCGGGACTAGGCTACAATGAGCAGTTCTTC CASSLGLVGPGLGYNEQFF
- - TRBJ1-1 TRBV2 14 TGTGCCAGCAGTGTAGGGGGGGCGAACACTGAAGCTTTCTTT CASSVGGANTEAFF
- - TRBJ2-2 TRBV28 12 TGTGCCAGCAGTTTAGTAATCGGGGAGCTGTTTTTT CASSLVIGELFF
- TRBD1 TRBJ1-1 TRBV30 15 TGTGCCTGTCTCAAAACCCGGGACAGGGGTACTGAAGCTTTCTTT CACLKTRDRGTEAFF
- - TRBJ1-1 TRBV10-3 12 TGTGCCATGGGGGGGCTTAACACTGAAGCTTTCTTT CAMGGLNTEAFF
- TRBD2 TRBJ2-7 TRBV13 16 TGTGCCAGCAGCTCCGAACCGACTAGCCTTTTCCACGAGCAGTACTTC CASSSEPTSLFHEQYF
- TRBD1 TRBJ2-7 TRBV7-3 15 TGTGCCAGCAGCCGTCGGACAGGCCTCCGGGACGAGCAGTACTTC CASSRRTGLRDEQYF
- TRBD1 TRBJ2-7 TRBV7-2 13 TGTGCCAGCAGTCGGGACAGTTCCTACGAGCAGTACTTC CASSRDSSYEQYF
- - TRBJ2-3 TRBV5-6 13 TGTGCCAGCAGCGCGAGGCGCACAGATACGCAGTATTTT CASSARRTDTQYF
- - TRBJ2-7 TRBV29-1 12 TGCAGCGTCGCCAACCGGACAGACGGGCAGTACTTC CSVANRTDGQYF
- - TRBJ1-5 TRBV4-1 14 TGCGCCAGCAGCCAAGCCCTGACAGCGCAGCCCCAGCATTTT CASSQALTAQPQHF
- - TRBJ2-3 TRBV28 15 TGTGCCAGCAGTTTAAGGGACTCGATTACAGATACGCAGTATTTT CASSLRDSITDTQYF
once TRBD1 TRBJ2-3 TRBV29-1 14 TGCAGCGTGGGACAGGGCTTTTTTACAGATACGCAGTATTTT CSVGQGFFTDTQYF
few - TRBJ2-1 TRBV27 14 TGTGCCAGCAGATTAAGGGGCTACTTAGATGAGCAGTTCTTC CASRLRGYLDEQFF
- TRBD1 TRBJ2-5 TRBV28 14 TGTGCCAGCAGTTTGGCAGGGGGCCGGGAGACCCAGTACTTC CASSLAGGRETQYF
- - TRBJ1-1 TRBV6-1 15 TGTGCCAGCAGCGATGCAGGGATTGCGGTCACTGAAGCTTTCTTT CASSDAGIAVTEAFF
- - TRBJ2-3 TRBV11-2 15 TGTGCCAGCAGCACTCGGGCAGGGCCCACAGATACGCAGTATTTT CASSTRAGPTDTQYF
few TRBD1 TRBJ1-2 TRBV7-3 13 TGTGCCAGCAGCCGAGACAGGGGCTATGGCTACACCTTC CASSRDRGYGYTF
- TRBD1 TRBJ2-1 TRBV5-4 15 TGTGCCAGCAGCTTGGGAGGGACAGTAACTTGGGAGCAGTTCTTC CASSLGGTVTWEQFF
- - TRBJ1-1 TRBV7-2 15 TGTGCCAGCAGCTTAACAGGTCTATTGAACACTGAAGCTTTCTTT CASSLTGLLNTEAFF
few - TRBJ2-1 TRBV5-4 12 TGTGCCAGCAGCTTTTCAGGCGCTGAGCAGTTCTTC CASSFSGAEQFF
- TRBD2 TRBJ2-2 TRBV6-6 15 TGTGCCAGCAGTTACGGCGGGAGGGCCAACGGGGAGCTGTTTTTT CASSYGGRANGELFF
- - TRBJ2-1 TRBV7-8 18 TGTGCCAGCAGCTTAGTGGCAACCGGGACAAGCTCCTACAATGAGCAGTTCTTC CASSLVATGTSSYNEQFF
- - TRBJ1-2 TRBV27 13 TGTGCCAGCAGTTTAGGGAGGGGCGCGGGCTACACCTTC CASSLGRGAGYTF
- TRBD2 TRBJ2-1 TRBV7-2 15 TGTGCCAGCAGCCCCGACCCCGCGACTAGCGGGAGGGCGTTCTTC CASSPDPATSGRAFF
- TRBD1 TRBJ2-2 TRBV2 15 TGTGCCAGCAGCAAACCGGGACAGTCCACCGGGGAGCTGTTTTTT CASSKPGQSTGELFF
- TRBD2 TRBJ2-1 TRBV5-4 15 TGTGCCAGCAGCCCAGGGACTAGCGGGACCAATGAGCAGTTCTTC CASSPGTSGTNEQFF
- - TRBJ2-1 TRBV5-4 16 TGTGCCAGCAGCTTGGGGGGGGACGCGGCCTACAATGAGCAGTTCTTC CASSLGGDAAYNEQFF
few - TRBJ2-7 TRBV6-1 15 TGTGCCAGCAGTGTTAGGGGCCTTCCTCCCTACGAGCAGTACTTC CASSVRGLPPYEQYF
- - TRBJ1-5 TRBV6-1 13 TGTGCCAGCAGTGGGACAGAGAATCAGCCCCAGCATTTT CASSGTENQPQHF
- - TRBJ2-1 TRBV29-1 14 TGCAGCGCCGACGACAAACAGGGTTTTCTTGAGCAGTTCTTC CSADDKQGFLEQFF
- TRBD1 TRBJ2-3 TRBV6-1 14 TGTGCCAGCGCCCGGGACAGAATCACAGATACGCAGTATTTT CASARDRITDTQYF
- - TRBJ2-4 TRBV6-1 14 TGTGCCAGCAGTGTTGCAGGGCTTTCTTACATTCAGTACTTC CASSVAGLSYIQYF
- - TRBJ1-2 TRBV18 14 TGTGCCAGCTCACCACCGGCAGGGCACTATGGCTACACCTTC CASSPPAGHYGYTF
- TRBD2 TRBJ2-1 TRBV7-8 15 TGTGCCAGCAGCTTAACAGCGGGAGGGTACAATGAGCAGTTCTTC CASSLTAGGYNEQFF
- TRBD2 TRBJ2-1 TRBV7-7 13 TGTGCTAGCAGCGCGACTAGCATAGACGAGCAGTTCTTC CASSATSIDEQFF
- TRBD2 TRBJ2-1 TRBV10-3 16 TGTGCCATCAGTGAGGGCGGTAGCGGGAGTTCCGATGAGCAGTTCTTC CAISEGGSGSSDEQFF
- - TRBJ1-1 TRBV7-8 12 TGTGCCAGCAGCTTTATAAACACGGAAGCTTTCTTT CASSFINTEAFF
few TRBD1 TRBJ1-4 TRBV10-3 14 TGTGCCATCAGTGGATCAGGGGGAGGTGAAAAACTGTTTTTT CAISGSGGGEKLFF
- TRBD1 TRBJ1-2 TRBV7-2 14 TGTGCCAGCAGCCCGAGGACAGGGCCCTATGGCTACACCTTC CASSPRTGPYGYTF
- TRBD2 TRBJ2-1 TRBV28 17 TGTGCCAGCAGTTTATGGAAACTAGCGGGAGGGCCCGGAGAGCAGTTCTTC CASSLWKLAGGPGEQFF
once - TRBJ1-1 TRBV19 14 TGTGCCAGTACCCCCACTAGAGTGCGGGAGGAAGCTTTCTTT CASTPTRVREEAFF
- - TRBJ1-5 TRBV4-2 15 TGTGCCAGCAGCCAGAACCAGGGGTCCTCTCAGCCCCAGCATTTT CASSQNQGSSQPQHF